The rows below give T cell receptor beta chains drawn from one sample of a study of shared clonotypes between healthy human individuals. TCRdb's table, derived via immunoSEQ multiplex PCR, lists solely in-frame clones and lacks some. The sample includes about a million clones, approximately 75% of them seen just once. The sequenced sample consisted of memory CD4+ T cells from PBMCs. The receptors were sampled from a man aged 18 to 35 in good health. Some clones in this sample may be carry-over from other donors' samples. Each CDR3 is given with its conserved first and last residue. A D gene is named only where the DNA matches it firmly. Clone size appears in some rows only: once, few, many, or a class for an expanded clone.

V gene	clone size	J gene	D gene	CDR3 protein	CDR3 DNA
TRBV30	.	TRBJ2-5	.	CAQGYGETQYF	TGTGCCCAAGGGTATGGAGAGACCCAGTACTTC
TRBV10-3	.	TRBJ1-1	.	CAISLRGNTEAFF	TGTGCCATCAGCCTCAGGGGGAACACTGAAGCTTTCTTT
TRBV5-1	.	TRBJ1-5	.	CASSLDAGNGQPQHF	TGCGCCAGCAGCTTGGACGCAGGGAACGGACAGCCCCAGCATTTT
TRBV18	.	TRBJ2-3	TRBD2	CASSLGLASTDTQYF	TGTGCCAGCTCACTGGGACTAGCGAGCACAGATACGCAGTATTTT
TRBV7-8	.	TRBJ2-5	.	CASSQETQYF	TGTGCCAGCTCCCAAGAGACCCAGTACTTC
TRBV10-2	many	TRBJ2-7	.	CASWGKRDGTLTYEQYF	TGCGCCAGCTGGGGCAAACGGGATGGGACACTGACCTACGAGCAGTACTTC
TRBV29-1	.	TRBJ2-7	.	CSVIRDSSYEQYF	TGCAGCGTCATCCGGGACTCCTCCTACGAGCAGTACTTC
TRBV5-4	.	TRBJ2-3	.	CASSLYSPVVDTQYF	TGTGCCAGCAGCTTGTACTCTCCGGTAGTAGATACGCAGTATTTT
TRBV28	many	TRBJ1-5	TRBD1	CASSIYQTGTNQPQHF	TGTGCCAGCAGTATTTACCAGACAGGGACCAATCAGCCCCAGCATTTT
TRBV10-1	.	TRBJ2-2	.	CASSPDGSGELFF	TGCGCCAGCAGCCCCGACGGCTCCGGGGAGCTGTTTTTT
TRBV29-1	.	TRBJ2-1	.	CSVEVGSGDSYNEQFF	TGCAGCGTTGAAGTAGGAAGCGGCGACTCCTACAATGAGCAGTTCTTC
TRBV7-9	.	TRBJ2-1	TRBD2	CASSLGLAGAYNEQFF	TGTGCCAGCAGCCTGGGACTAGCGGGGGCCTACAATGAGCAGTTCTTC
TRBV18	.	TRBJ1-3	.	CASSGNDGGDTIYF	TGTGCCAGCTCAGGGAACGATGGAGGGGACACCATATATTTT
TRBV7-2	few	TRBJ2-3	TRBD2	CASSRTSTDADTQYF	TGTGCCAGCAGCCGGACTAGCACCGATGCGGATACGCAGTATTTT
TRBV6-5	.	TRBJ1-4	.	CASRRSGGTNEKLFF	TGTGCCAGCAGGAGAAGCGGGGGCACTAATGAAAAACTGTTTTTT
TRBV5-8	.	TRBJ2-1	TRBD2	CASSLWTSGSTEQFF	TGTGCCAGCAGCCTTTGGACTAGCGGGAGCACTGAGCAGTTCTTC
TRBV18	once	TRBJ1-2	.	CASSFIGAYGYTF	TGTGCCAGCTCATTTATCGGGGCCTATGGCTACACCTTC
TRBV15	.	TRBJ2-6	.	CATSRLFRSGANVLTF	TGTGCCACCAGCAGGCTATTCCGCTCTGGGGCCAACGTCCTGACTTTC
TRBV28	.	TRBJ1-5	.	CASRLIETTGIGNQPQHF	TGTGCCAGCAGGCTAATAGAAACGACGGGGATTGGCAATCAGCCCCAGCATTTT
TRBV10-2	.	TRBJ2-3	TRBD1	CASRLAGGVPDTQYF	TGCGCCAGCAGGTTGGCAGGGGGCGTCCCAGATACGCAGTATTTT
TRBV7-2	.	TRBJ2-5	TRBD2	CASLRRFESGGGETQYF	TGTGCCAGCCTCAGACGCTTTGAGAGCGGGGGAGGGGAGACCCAGTACTTC
TRBV5-1	.	TRBJ2-2	.	CASKPTRGRRTGELFF	TGCGCCAGCAAGCCCACCCGGGGACGACGCACCGGGGAGCTGTTTTTT
TRBV27	.	TRBJ1-2	.	CASSLQGGVYGYTF	TGTGCCAGCAGTTTACAGGGAGGGGTCTATGGCTACACCTTC
TRBV20-1	.	TRBJ2-3	.	CRAGATDTQYF	TGCAGGGCCGGGGCCACAGATACGCAGTATTTT
TRBV10-1	.	TRBJ2-1	.	CASSESMGNSYNEQFF	TGCGCCAGCAGTGAGTCAATGGGGAACTCCTACAATGAGCAGTTCTTC
TRBV18	.	TRBJ1-1	.	CASSPKGNTAPNTEAFF	TGTGCCAGCTCACCAAAAGGAAACACAGCCCCGAACACTGAAGCTTTCTTT
TRBV5-4	.	TRBJ1-2	.	CASSREGPLFGYGYTF	TGTGCCAGCAGCCGCGAAGGGCCCCTTTTTGGTTATGGCTACACCTTC
TRBV7-3	.	TRBJ1-5	.	CASSPTRGGQPQHF	TGTGCCAGCAGCCCCACCCGGGGAGGTCAGCCCCAGCATTTT
TRBV29-1	.	TRBJ2-1	.	CSVEQGGAYNEQFF	TGCAGCGTTGAACAAGGGGGGGCCTACAATGAGCAGTTCTTC
TRBV13	.	TRBJ2-3	TRBD1	CASSWTGGSTDTQYF	TGTGCCAGCAGCTGGACAGGAGGAAGCACAGATACGCAGTATTTT
TRBV6-1	.	TRBJ2-7	.	CASRGLSYEQYF	TGTGCCAGCAGAGGATTATCCTACGAGCAGTACTTC